One and the same sample provided the 5 T cell receptor beta chains below, sequenced in a study of response to subunit inactivated influenza vaccine. TCRdb ran MiXCR on the RT-PCR reads and lists one entry per CDR3 protein. The repertoire has around 580,000 distinct CDR3 sequences, about an eighth of them found once; the top ten carry 10%. This specimen was PBMCs from blood, taken on the day of vaccination. These receptors were collected from a man aged 50 to 59 who received an inactivated influenza vaccine.

At least ten counts were recorded for this clonotype. The J gene is TRBJ1-2, the V gene TRBV6-1; D not certain. CDR1 and CDR2 (germline): MNHNS, SASEGT. Trimming cost V 5 bases and J 4 bases, with 14 bases left between them. The CDR3 has 14 residues. The CDR3 is CASSSPGDGYGYTF. For the CDR3, the DNA is TGTGCCAGCAGTAGCCCCGGAGATGGCTATGGCTACACCTTC.

This clonotype was seen more than once but under ten times. The chain uses TRBV11-3 and TRBJ2-2; 7 nucleotides align to TRBD1. Losses at the gene ends were 5 bases for V and 4 bases for J; bases not matched to a gene: 7. Germline-derived CDR1 and CDR2 are SGHNT and YENEEA. The CDR3 has 15 amino acids. The CDR3 reads CASSLRTGSTGELFF. DNA of the CDR3: TGTGCCAGCAGCCTCCGGACAGGTTCCACCGGGGAGCTGTTTTTT.

V and J are TRBV12-3 or TRBV12-4 and TRBJ2-3; weak D call: TRBD2 (5 bases). The CDR3 has 13 amino acids. V was trimmed by 5 bases and J by 11 bases, leaving 17 bases between them. CDR3 in amino acids: CASSMRAPQLQYF. The CDR3 region has the DNA TGTGCCAGCAGTATGAGGGCCCCCCAGCTGCAGTATTTT.

This clonotype occurred many times. The chain links TRBV11-1 to TRBJ2-3, with D perhaps matching TRBD2 (6 bases). The CDR3 sequence is 16 residues long. Germline V gene sequence: CDR1 SGHAT, CDR2 FQDESV (reference sequence). V gave up 5 bases and J gave up 2 bases, with 17 bases separating them. In DNA form, the CDR3 reads TGTGCCAGCAGCCCCCTAACGGGCGGGGCCACAGATACGCAGTATTTT. It is translated as CASSPLTGGATDTQYF.

This chain links TRBV6-1 with TRBJ2-7, with D unclear. The germline V gene encodes CDR1 MNHNS and CDR2 SASEGT. With 5 bases removed from V and 4 bases from J, the gap between germline ends came to 12 bases. This CDR3 has 13 amino acids. Here the CDR3 reads CASSRVPEYEQYF. CDR3 coding DNA: TGTGCCAGCAGTCGGGTTCCGGAGTACGAGCAGTACTTC.